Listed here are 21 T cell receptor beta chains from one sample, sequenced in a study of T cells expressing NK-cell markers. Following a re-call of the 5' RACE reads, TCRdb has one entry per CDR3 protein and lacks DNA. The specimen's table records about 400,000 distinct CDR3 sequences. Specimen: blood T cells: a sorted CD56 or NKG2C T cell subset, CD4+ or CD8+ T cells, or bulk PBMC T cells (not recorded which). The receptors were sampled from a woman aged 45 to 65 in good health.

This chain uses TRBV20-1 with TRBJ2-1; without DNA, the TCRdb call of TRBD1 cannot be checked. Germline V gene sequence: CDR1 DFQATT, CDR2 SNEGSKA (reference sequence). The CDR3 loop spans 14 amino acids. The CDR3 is CSGNEPGGHNEQFF.

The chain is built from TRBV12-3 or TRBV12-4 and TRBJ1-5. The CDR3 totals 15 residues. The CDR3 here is CASSSTPLGTQPQHF.

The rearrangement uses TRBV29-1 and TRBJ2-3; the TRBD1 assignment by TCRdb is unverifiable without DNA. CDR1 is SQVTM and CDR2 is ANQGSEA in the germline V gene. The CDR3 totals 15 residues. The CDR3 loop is CSVGAPGGAKDTQYF.

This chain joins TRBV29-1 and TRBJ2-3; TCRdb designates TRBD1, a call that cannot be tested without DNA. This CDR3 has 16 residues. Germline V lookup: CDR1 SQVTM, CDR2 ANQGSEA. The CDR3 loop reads CSVALHLPGRTDTQYF.

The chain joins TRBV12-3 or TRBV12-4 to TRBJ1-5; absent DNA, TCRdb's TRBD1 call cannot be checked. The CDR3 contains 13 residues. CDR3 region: CASGLGQHQPQHF.

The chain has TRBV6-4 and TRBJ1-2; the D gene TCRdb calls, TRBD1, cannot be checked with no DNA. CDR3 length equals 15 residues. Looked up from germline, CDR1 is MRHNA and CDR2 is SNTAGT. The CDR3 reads CASSPEDGGIYGYTF.

The chain's CDR3 is CAGGSGFSSPLHF. The rearrangement uses TRBV7-9 and TRBJ1-6; checking the TCRdb D call of TRBD1 is not possible without DNA. The CDR3 is 13 residues long. Germline V lookup: CDR1 SEHNR, CDR2 FQNEAQ (reference sequence).

This CDR3 is CSASSWSGAGGYTF. The gene calls are TRBV20-1 and TRBJ1-2; TCRdb reports TRBD1, a call that lacks DNA to check it against. Germline CDR1 DFQATT, CDR2 SNEGSKA (reference sequence). The CDR3 runs to 14 residues.

This CDR3 reads CASSSGLAGADEQYF. This chain links TRBV5-1 with TRBJ2-7; TCRdb outputs TRBD2, but without DNA this stays unchecked. The CDR3 runs to 15 residues. Germline V gene sequence: CDR1 SGHRS, CDR2 YFSETQ.

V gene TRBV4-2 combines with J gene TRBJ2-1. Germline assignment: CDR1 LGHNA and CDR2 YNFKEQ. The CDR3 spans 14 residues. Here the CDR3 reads CASSLEENYNEQFF.

CDR3 region: CASSPGGRGGGTQYF. V usage is TRBV12-3 or TRBV12-4 and J usage is TRBJ2-3; TCRdb's assignment of TRBD1 cannot be checked, as there is no DNA. The CDR3 has 15 residues.

CDR3 residues: CASSASTGIGPNRGYTF. The V call is TRBV6-1, the J call TRBJ1-2; TCRdb names TRBD1, which stays unverified in the absence of DNA. Germline loops: CDR1 MNHNS, CDR2 SASEGT. CDR3 length equals 17 residues.

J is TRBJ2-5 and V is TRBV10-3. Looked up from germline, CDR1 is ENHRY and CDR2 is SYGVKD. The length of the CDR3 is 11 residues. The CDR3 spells CAILRGETQYF.

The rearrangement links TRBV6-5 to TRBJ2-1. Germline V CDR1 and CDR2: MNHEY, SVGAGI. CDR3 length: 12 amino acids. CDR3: CASRKSYNEQFF.

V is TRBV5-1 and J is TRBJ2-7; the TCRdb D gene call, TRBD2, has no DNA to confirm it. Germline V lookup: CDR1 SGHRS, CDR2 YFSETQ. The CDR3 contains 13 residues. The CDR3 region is CASRGTGDYEQYF.

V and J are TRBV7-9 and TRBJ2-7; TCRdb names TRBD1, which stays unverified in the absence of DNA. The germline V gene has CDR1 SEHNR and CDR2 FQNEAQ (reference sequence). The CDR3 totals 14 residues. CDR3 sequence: CASSRGQGAYEQYF.

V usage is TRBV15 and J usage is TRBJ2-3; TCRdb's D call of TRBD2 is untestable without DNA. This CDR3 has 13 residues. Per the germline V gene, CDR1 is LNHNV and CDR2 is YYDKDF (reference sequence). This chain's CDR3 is CATSQRDVDTQYF.

This chain's CDR3 is CASSAGGKNIQYF. The chain carries TRBV2 and TRBJ2-4. From germline, CDR1 is SNHLY and CDR2 FYNNEI. The CDR3 spans 13 residues.

CDR3 sequence reads: CASSLDRGSSPLHF. The V call is TRBV5-1, the J call TRBJ1-6; TCRdb proposes TRBD1, but this gene call is untestable without DNA. The CDR3 loop spans 14 amino acids. Per the germline V gene, CDR1 is SGHRS and CDR2 is YFSETQ.

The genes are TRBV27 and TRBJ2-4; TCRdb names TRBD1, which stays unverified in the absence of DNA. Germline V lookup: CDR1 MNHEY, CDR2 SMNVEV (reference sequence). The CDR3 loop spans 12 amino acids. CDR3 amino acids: CASSLIGGIQYF.

This CDR3 is CASSLVNRNYEQYF. V is TRBV5-1 and J is TRBJ2-7; there is no DNA to check the TCRdb D call of TRBD1. Germline V gene lookup returns CDR1 SGHRS and CDR2 YFSETQ. This CDR3 region has 14 residues.